Below, 24 T cell receptor beta chains from the same sample are listed, as sequenced in a study of blood T cell repertoires in COVID-19. The repertoire was sequenced with immunoSEQ multiplex PCR; TCRdb's copy has only in-frame clones and lacks some. The repertoire holds a few hundred thousand clones, with around 89% as singletons. Sequenced material: PBMCs or T cells enriched from blood (not recorded which). All receptors come from a woman aged 18-29 years who had recovered from COVID-19.

The chain is built from TRBV5-4 and TRBJ1-2, with no clear D. The CDR3 has 17 residues. The germline V gene encodes CDR1 SGHNT and CDR2 YYREEE (reference sequence). V was pared by 4 bases and J by 8 bases, with 27 bases between. CDR3 bases: TGTGCCAGCAGCCCTCGAGGAGGGAACTCCCTTGTGGCCGGCTACACCTTC. Translated: CASSPRGGNSLVAGYTF.

V and J are TRBV4-2 and TRBJ1-1, with D perhaps TRBD1 (6 bases). Per germline, CDR1 LGHNA and CDR2 YNFKEQ. V lost 0 bases and J 0 bases, leaving 17 bases between the germline ends. The CDR3 covers 18 residues. This chain's CDR3 is CASSQDWRGARLNTEAFF. In DNA, the CDR3 is TGTGCCAGCAGCCAAGACTGGCGGGGGGCACGGCTGAACACTGAAGCTTTCTTT.

The J gene is TRBJ1-1, the V gene TRBV19, with a weak D call TRBD1 (5 bases). V dropped 3 bases and J dropped 9 bases, with 11 bases sitting between them. The CDR3 runs 12 residues. Germline loops: CDR1 LNHDA, CDR2 SQIVND (reference sequence). The CDR3 loop is CASSIAGFQAFF. DNA of the CDR3: TGTGCCAGTAGTATCGCAGGGTTTCAAGCTTTCTTT.

The chain's CDR3 is CASTFLGQQNYGYTF. The CDR3 DNA sequence: TGTGCCAGCACTTTTTTGGGACAGCAGAACTATGGCTACACCTTC. The chain joins TRBV7-8 to TRBJ1-2; 7 bases match TRBD1. The CDR3 loop spans 15 amino acids. J lost 2 bases, V lost 7 bases, and 10 bases had no gene match. CDR1 is SGHVS, CDR2 FQNEAQ, per germline.

The rearrangement links TRBV25-1 to TRBJ2-1; 10 nucleotides match TRBD1. CDR1 MGHDK and CDR2 SYGVNS come from the germline V gene. This CDR3 comprises 16 residues. V shed 0 bases, J shed 9 bases, and the junction held 8 bases outside the gene matches. The CDR3 sequence: CASSEYPGQGIAEQFF. The CDR3 DNA sequence: TGTGCCAGCAGTGAATACCCGGGACAGGGGATCGCTGAGCAGTTCTTC.

The chain recombines TRBV4-1 with TRBJ1-6; D is unclear. Germline V gene sequence: CDR1 MGHRA, CDR2 YSYEKL. The CDR3 is 14 amino acids. The V end was cut by 3 bases, the J end by 7 bases, with 10 bases between. This chain's CDR3 is CASSQDLRNSPLHF. The CDR3 region has the DNA TGCGCCAGCAGCCAGGACTTACGCAATTCACCCCTCCACTTT.

V gene TRBV7-2 combines with J gene TRBJ1-3; 8 bases align to TRBD1. The germline V gene has CDR1 SGHTA and CDR2 FQGNSA. The CDR3 is 16 residues long. V was pared by 1 base and J by 4 bases, with 6 bases of the junction left unmatched. The CDR3 protein is CASSLEDRVIGNTIYF. The CDR3 DNA reads TGTGCCAGCAGCTTAGAGGACAGGGTAATCGGAAACACCATATATTTT.

Only one count was recorded for this clone. V usage is TRBV20-1 and J usage is TRBJ1-1; weak D call: TRBD1 (6 bases). V lost 3 bases to trimming and J lost 1 base, with 9 bases between them. The germline V gene encodes CDR1 DFQATT and CDR2 SNEGSKA (reference sequence). This CDR3 comprises 13 residues. Here the CDR3 DNA reads TGCAGTGCTAGTTTGGGACAGAACACTGAAGCTTTCTTT. This translates into CSASLGQNTEAFF.

The chain links TRBV13 to TRBJ1-6; 7 bases are shared with TRBD1. The CDR3 extends over 15 amino acids. The V segment lost 7 bases and the J segment 6 bases; nucleotides outside the gene matches: 9. Germline V gives CDR1 PRHDT, CDR2 FYEKMQ (reference sequence). CDR3 nucleotide sequence: TGTGCCAGCAACGCGATCCGGGACAGTAATTCACCCCTCCACTTT. Translated: CASNAIRDSNSPLHF.

The chain couples TRBV19 to TRBJ1-1; TRBD1 matches at 7 bases. The CDR3 is 15 residues long. The V gene end was trimmed by 7 bases and the J gene end by 0 bases; junction bases not matched to a gene: 8. Germline CDR1 reads LNHDA; CDR2 reads SQIVND (reference sequence). The CDR3 region is CASTVGDSLNTEAFF. CDR3 nucleotides: TGTGCCAGTACCGTGGGGGACAGCCTGAACACTGAAGCTTTCTTT. Looking up the rest from reference TRBV19 and TRBJ1-1 gives the full variable domain: DGGITQSPKYLFRKEGQNVTLSCEQNLNHDAMYWYRQDPGQGLRLIYYSQIVNDFQKGDIAEGYSVSREKKESFPLTVTSAQKNPTAFYLCASTVGDSLNTEAFFGQGTRLTVV.

The chain couples TRBV19 to TRBJ1-2; TRBD1 agrees at 12 bases. J gave up 4 bases and V 4 bases, and 7 bases lay outside the gene matches. The CDR3 runs to 16 residues. In germline, CDR1 is LNHDA, CDR2 SQIVND (reference sequence). For the CDR3, the DNA is TGTGCCAGTAGTACGGGACAGGGGGCCTTGGGCTATGGCTACACCTTC. Translated, it gives CASSTGQGALGYGYTF. The whole variable domain, filled in from reference TRBV19 and TRBJ1-2, reads DGGITQSPKYLFRKEGQNVTLSCEQNLNHDAMYWYRQDPGQGLRLIYYSQIVNDFQKGDIAEGYSVSREKKESFPLTVTSAQKNPTAFYLCASSTGQGALGYGYTFGSGTRLTVV.

This clone has only a few counts. This chain uses TRBV28 with TRBJ1-1; D gene unclear. Trimming removed 8 bases at V and 6 bases at J, with 19 bases between. The CDR3 extends over 14 amino acids. The germline V gene has CDR1 MDHEN and CDR2 SYDVKM. The CDR3 nucleotides read TGTGCCAGCCGAGAGGGCGGTGATTTGGCTGAAGCTTTCTTT. Translating gives CASREGGDLAEAFF.

J is TRBJ1-5 and V is TRBV4-3; a possible D gene is TRBD1 (5 bases). Trimming took 0 bases from V and 5 from J, leaving 14 bases between them. Germline CDR1 LGHNA, CDR2 YSLEER. The CDR3 sequence is 16 residues long. The CDR3 reads CASSQDRGSSYQPQHF. CDR3 coding DNA: TGCGCCAGCAGCCAAGATAGGGGTAGTTCCTATCAGCCCCAGCATTTT.

The chain has TRBV6-1 and TRBJ2-1; possibly TRBD1 for D (6 bases). Germline V lookup: CDR1 MNHNS, CDR2 SASEGT. The V end was cut by 0 bases, the J end by 2 bases, with 17 bases between. CDR3 length: 18 amino acids. CDR3 loop: CASSEALRTASPYNEQFF. Here the CDR3 DNA reads TGTGCCAGCAGTGAAGCATTACGGACAGCCTCGCCCTACAATGAGCAGTTCTTC.

For this clone: The germline gene is not matched at one end of the junction; a read error may be the cause. The J gene is TRBJ1-1, the V gene TRBV9, with 7 bases that match TRBD1. The CDR3 is 13 residues long. Per the germline V gene, CDR1 is SGDLS and CDR2 is YYNGEE. Written as DNA, the CDR3 is TGTGCCAGCAGCCCTGGGGATGCAGGGGGGTTTATCTTT. This gives the protein CASSPGDAGGFIF. The full variable domain, its missing parts supplied by reference TRBV9 and TRBJ1-1, is DSGVTQTPKHLITATGQRVTLRCSPRSGDLSVYWYQQSLDQGLQFLIQYYNGEERAKGNILERFSAQQFPDLHSELNLSSLELGDSALYFCASSPGDAGGFIFGQGTRLTVV.

V is TRBV19 and J is TRBJ2-7; 10 bases agree with TRBD1. J lost 4 bases, V lost 5 bases, and 5 bases had no gene match. The CDR3 extends over 14 amino acids. CDR1 LNHDA and CDR2 SQIVND come from the germline V gene (reference sequence). Written as DNA, the CDR3 is TGTGCCAGTAGTTGGACAGGGGGGTCGTACGAGCAGTACTTC. Translating it yields CASSWTGGSYEQYF.

This rearrangement joins TRBV5-4 to TRBJ2-5; D gene unclear. CDR1 is SGHNT and CDR2 is YYREEE in the germline V gene (reference sequence). Trimming left V 4 bases short and J 6 bases short, with 13 bases between. This CDR3 is 13 amino acids long. CDR3 in amino acids: CASSPLESKTQYF. The CDR3 nucleotides read TGTGCCAGCAGCCCGCTAGAGTCTAAGACCCAGTACTTC.

Notes on this clone: The same CDR3 is also encoded by other DNA sequences in this sample. The V and J genes are TRBV18 and TRBJ1-1; 9 bases are a match to TRBD1. The CDR3 loop spans 13 amino acids. Germline V gives CDR1 KGHSH, CDR2 LQKENI. Losses at the gene ends were 6 bases for V and 1 base for J; bases not matched to a gene: 0. CDR3 loop: CASSGQGNTEAFF. The DNA for the CDR3 is TGTGCCAGCTCGGGACAGGGGAACACTGAAGCTTTCTTT.

This chain uses TRBV3-1 (or the pseudogene TRBV3-2) with TRBJ2-2; TRBD2 matches 9 bases. V was clipped by 4 bases and J by 7 bases; unmatched bases: 13. Germline values: CDR1 LGHDT, CDR2 YNNKEL (reference sequence). This CDR3 is built from 17 residues. CDR3 in amino acids: CASSRTESGGTHGELFF. CDR3 DNA sequence: TGTGCCAGCAGCCGGACGGAGAGCGGGGGGACCCACGGGGAGCTGTTTTTT.

The chain carries TRBV19 and TRBJ2-5; TRBD1 aligns across 11 bases. The CDR3 covers 15 residues. V was clipped by 5 bases and J by 1 base; unmatched bases: 3. Germline CDR1 is LNHDA and CDR2 is SQIVND (reference sequence). The CDR3 coding sequence is TGTGCCAGTAGTCCGGACAGGGGGCCCCAAGAGACCCAGTACTTC. It codes for CASSPDRGPQETQYF.

J is TRBJ2-7 and V is TRBV14; 7 bases are shared with TRBD1. Looked up from germline, CDR1 is SGHDN and CDR2 is FVKESK. The junction had 7 bases not matched to a gene; V was cut back by 4 bases and J by 1 base. The CDR3 is 15 residues long. This CDR3 reads CASSRARGYSYEQYF. The CDR3 DNA follows: TGTGCCAGCAGCCGAGCCAGGGGGTATTCCTACGAGCAGTACTTC.

The table lists this clone with a few counts. The V gene is TRBV2, the J gene TRBJ2-7; D perhaps matches TRBD2 (6 bases). The length of the CDR3 is 13 residues. Trimming shortened V by 8 bases and J by 1 base, and 12 bases separated the two germline ends. The germline CDR1 and CDR2 sequences are SNHLY and FYNNEI. CDR3 in DNA: TGTGCCAGCCGGGAGAGCGGATCCTACGAGCAGTACTTC. It codes for CASRESGSYEQYF.

This chain uses TRBV5-1 with TRBJ1-4; weak D call: TRBD1 (6 bases). CDR1 is SGHRS, CDR2 YFSETQ, per germline. V was pared by 2 bases and J by 2 bases, with 10 bases between. The CDR3 spans 15 residues. CDR3 bases: TGCGCCAGCAGCTTAACGGGACACACTAATGAAAAACTGTTTTTT. This gives the protein CASSLTGHTNEKLFF. The full variable domain, rest sourced from reference TRBV5-1 and TRBJ1-4, is KAGVTQTPRYLIKTRGQQVTLSCSPISGHRSVSWYQQTPGQGLQFLFEYFSETQRNKGNFPGRFSGRQFSNSRSEMNVSTLELGDSALYLCASSLTGHTNEKLFFGSGTQLSVL.

This clone was detected once. V is TRBV4-2 and J is TRBJ1-1; possible D gene TRBD1, 5 bases. Trimming stripped 4 bases from V and 5 bases from J, with 11 bases between. The CDR3 contains 13 residues. Germline CDR1 and CDR2: LGHNA and YNFKEQ. CDR3 sequence reads: CASSPTVITEAFF. CDR3 in DNA: TGTGCCAGCAGCCCGACAGTTATTACTGAAGCTTTCTTT.